This is a list of T cell receptor beta chains from one sample in a study of CD8 T cells in ankylosing spondylitis. Using its own MiXCR run on the 5' RACE reads, TCRdb lists one record per CDR3 protein. The sample records a few hundred thousand distinct CDR3 sequences, 15% to 20% being singletons. Sequencing was carried out using blood, either unsorted or a sorted T cell fraction (not recorded which). These receptors came from a male donor with ankylosing spondylitis or in good health (not recorded which). Both conserved end residues are part of each CDR3. Each record gives: J gene, V gene, CDR3 protein.

TRBJ2-1,TRBV20-1,CSARAPPEGPELNNEQFF
TRBJ2-3,TRBV27,CASHRTGGTDTQYF
TRBJ2-7,TRBV20-1,CSAPHRAGGTSGAWYEQYF
TRBJ2-1,TRBV5-1,CASSTSYNEQFF
TRBJ2-1,TRBV29-1,CSAHHGTGVEAQFF
TRBJ2-7,TRBV15,CATSSFPQTSGSLDEQYF
TRBJ1-1,TRBV7-3,CASSLQGWATEAFF
TRBJ2-5,TRBV7-9,CASSFTYQETQYF
TRBJ2-1,TRBV6-5,CASSSPDYTGNEQFF
TRBJ2-7,TRBV29-1,CSVELPGWEQYF
TRBJ2-1,TRBV10-1,CASSESLGLAGGNEQFF
TRBJ2-1,TRBV7-2,CASSLPLAGGPDEQFF
TRBJ1-4,TRBV20-1,CSAATGIAEKLFF
TRBJ2-1,TRBV6-1,CASSPLLGHLKPSYNEQFF
TRBJ2-1,TRBV27,CASSLSSRAEQFF
TRBJ2-7,TRBV2,CASSPRGQGRHEQYF
TRBJ2-7,TRBV5-4,CASSSSTSNEQYF
TRBJ2-1,TRBV4-2,CASSQDFALAAGSYNEQFF
TRBJ2-1,TRBV20-1,CSAPWRGEQFF
TRBJ1-2,TRBV29-1,CSVGGTGDGYTF
TRBJ2-7,TRBV7-9,CASSPSIRTGGRYEQYF
TRBJ2-1,TRBV25-1,CASSISGTEQFF
TRBJ1-3,TRBV7-8,CASSPDRFSGNTIYF
TRBJ2-1,TRBV29-1,CSAREPDYNEQFF
TRBJ1-1,TRBV7-9,CASSPRTAAHTEAFF
TRBJ2-1,TRBV24-1,CATSDSLEGGNEQFF
TRBJ1-2,TRBV7-8,CASSSDRDRGWRDYGYTF
TRBJ2-5,TRBV10-3,CAIRTGLDQETQYF
TRBJ1-3,TRBV11-2,CASSSPTGMKGNTIYF
TRBJ2-1,TRBV20-1,CSASRYEQFF
TRBJ2-7,TRBV24-1,CATREFGQIYEQYF
TRBJ2-5,TRBV7-9,CASSLVTGEEWTQYF
TRBJ2-7,TRBV29-1,CSVEGGAGVLYEQYF
TRBJ2-1,TRBV10-2,CASSESSRGPYNEQFF
TRBJ2-1,TRBV5-6,CASSPGLAGGWGEQFF
TRBJ2-3,TRBV4-3,CASSLNRAALDGDTQYF
TRBJ2-1,TRBV5-1,CASSLEASGFHSEQFF
TRBJ2-1,TRBV27,CASSILQGGEQFF
TRBJ1-1,TRBV6-5,CASSYGVGTEAFF
TRBJ2-1,TRBV6-2/TRBV6-3,CASSYSMGGTSGKPGGNEQFF
TRBJ2-7,TRBV15,CATSRERGQSSYEQYF
TRBJ1-4,TRBV5-1,CASSLARDSATNEKLFF
TRBJ2-3,TRBV18,CASSGPAGISTDTQYF
TRBJ1-1,TRBV29-1,CSVEQLNTEAFF
TRBJ1-2,TRBV29-1,CSARPQNYGYTF
TRBJ2-5,TRBV3-1,CASSQGTLWETQYF